The 27 T cell receptor beta chains reported below all come from one sample, sequenced in a study of control samples from healthy donors and cancer patients. The table came from immunoSEQ multiplex PCR; TCRdb's copy has only in-frame clones and leaves some out. The sample has approximately 85,000 clones; about 88% are singletons. Sample: blood. The receptor source for this set is a woman in her fifties or sixties in good health.

V and J are TRBV5-6 and TRBJ1-2, with a weak D call TRBD1 (6 bases). V lost 4 bases, J lost 6 bases, and 13 bases lay in between. The germline V gene encodes CDR1 SGHDT and CDR2 YYEEEE. The CDR3 covers 13 residues. The CDR3 DNA sequence: TGTGCCAGCAGCAAGTACAGGGACGATGGCTACACCTTC. It specifies CASSKYRDDGYTF.

This clone was seen a single time. This chain links TRBV6-2 or TRBV6-3 with TRBJ1-5, with a tentative D call TRBD1 (5 bases). This CDR3 contains 12 residues. V was pared by 6 bases and J by 6 bases, with 9 bases between. Germline CDR1 reads MNHEY; CDR2 reads SVGEGT. CDR3 amino acids: CASSQRGQPQHF. The CDR3 region has the DNA TGTGCCAGCAGCCAGAGGGGTCAGCCCCAGCATTTT.

A remark on this clone: The junction does not match germline at one end; this may be a read error. The rearrangement joins TRBV28 to TRBJ2-1, with TRBD2 matching over 10 bases. The CDR3 extends over 15 amino acids. Germline CDR1 reads MDHEN; CDR2 reads SYDVKM. The DNA for the CDR3 is TGTGCCAGCATTTTAGCGGGAGGATTTAGCAATGAGCAGTTCTTC. This translates into CASILAGGFSNEQFF.

The chain couples TRBV4-2 to TRBJ1-4; D unclear. CDR1 is LGHNA, CDR2 YNFKEQ, per germline. The CDR3 runs 16 residues. Trimming left V 1 base short and J 2 bases short, with 11 bases between. The CDR3 DNA is TGTGCCAGCAGCCAAGCGGAGGGTTCCACTAATGAAAAACTGTTTTTT. This codes for CASSQAEGSTNEKLFF.

V usage is TRBV5-1 and J usage is TRBJ2-2; 7 nucleotides line up with TRBD1. The CDR3 spans 14 residues. Germline V lookup: CDR1 SGHRS, CDR2 YFSETQ. The V gene end was trimmed by 5 bases and the J gene end by 2 bases; junction bases not matched to a gene: 3. The CDR3 nucleotides read TGCGCCAGCAGAAGGACAGGAAACACCGGGGAGCTGTTTTTT. This gives the protein CASRRTGNTGELFF.

This clone was observed once. V and J are TRBV27 and TRBJ2-1; D may be TRBD2 (6 bases). Germline CDR1 is MNHEY and CDR2 is SMNVEV (reference sequence). V was shortened by 3 bases and J by 4 bases, with 13 bases between the two germline ends. CDR3 length: 15 amino acids. The CDR3 loop reads CASSFIGSRYNEQFF. The CDR3 DNA follows: TGTGCCAGCAGTTTTATCGGGAGTAGGTACAATGAGCAGTTCTTC.

This chain uses TRBV24-1 with TRBJ1-1; D uncertain. The V end lost 4 bases, the J end lost 6 bases, and 8 bases lay between the germline ends. Germline V lookup: CDR1 KGHDR, CDR2 SFDVKD. CDR3 length equals 12 residues. The CDR3 loop reads CATSDSEAEAFF. CDR3 in DNA: TGTGCCACCAGTGACAGCGAGGCTGAAGCTTTCTTT.

The V gene is TRBV28, the J gene TRBJ2-7, with D perhaps given as TRBD1 or TRBD2 (7 bases each). The CDR3 covers 13 residues. Germline-derived CDR1 and CDR2 are MDHEN and SYDVKM. The ends were cut back, 10 bases at V and 2 bases at J, with 15 bases in the middle. Here the CDR3 DNA reads TGTGCCACCTGGGGAGGGGGCACCTACGAGCAGTACTTC. Its protein is CATWGGGTYEQYF.

Remarks on this clone: A junction boundary mismatches the germline segment, possibly from a read error. The chain recombines TRBV28 with TRBJ2-7; D may be TRBD1 (5 bases). The CDR3 consists of 14 residues. Germline values: CDR1 MDHEN, CDR2 SYDVKM. The CDR3 loop reads CASRLWGDSYEQYF. DNA for the CDR3: TGTGCCAGCAGGTTATGGGGCGACTCCTACGAGCAGTACTTC.

The J gene is TRBJ2-2, the V gene TRBV5-4, with TRBD1 identical over 11 bases. V shed 4 bases, J shed 8 bases, and the junction held 7 bases outside the gene matches. The CDR3 loop spans 15 amino acids. The germline V gene has CDR1 SGHNT and CDR2 YYREEE (reference sequence). CDR3 residues: CASSPGQGARGELFF. The CDR3 DNA reads TGTGCCAGCAGCCCTGGACAGGGGGCGCGAGGGGAGCTGTTTTTT.

In its sample, this clone was seen once. The genes are TRBV2 and TRBJ2-3; 13 bases fit TRBD2. V dropped 6 bases and J dropped 8; count of bases not matched to a gene: 8. The CDR3 runs to 15 residues. Germline CDR1 reads SNHLY; CDR2 reads FYNNEI. CDR3: CASRPTSGGAITQYF. The CDR3 coding sequence is TGTGCCAGCAGACCCACTAGCGGGGGGGCTATTACGCAGTATTTT.

This chain connects TRBV6-2 or TRBV6-3 to TRBJ1-5; D unclear. Germline values: CDR1 MNHEY, CDR2 SVGEGT. V dropped 5 bases and J dropped 8 bases, with 28 bases sitting between them. The CDR3 has 18 amino acids. CDR3 region: CASSLTTRDPLYGKPQHF. For the CDR3, the DNA is TGTGCCAGCAGTCTAACTACTCGCGACCCGCTCTATGGCAAGCCCCAGCATTTT.

V gene TRBV29-1 combines with J gene TRBJ1-1; D call uncertain. V shed 6 bases and J shed 5 bases, with 10 bases lying between them. The CDR3 consists of 11 residues. Germline V gene lookup returns CDR1 SQVTM and CDR2 ANQGSEA. CDR3 nucleotides: TGCAGCGTCGAGACGGGGACTGAAGCTTTCTTT. The encoded protein is CSVETGTEAFF.

The chain is built from TRBV6-6 and TRBJ1-1, with D perhaps TRBD1 (6 bases). The germline V and J ends were trimmed by 6 bases and 8 bases, with 10 bases remaining between them. Looked up from germline, CDR1 is MNHNY and CDR2 is SVGAGI (reference sequence). This CDR3 has 11 residues. CDR3 bases: TGTGCCAGCAGCATAAGGGGGGAAGCTTTCTTT. Protein product: CASSIRGEAFF.

The chain recombines TRBV4-1 with TRBJ1-2; 11 nucleotides agree with TRBD1. CDR3 length: 14 amino acids. Trimming took 3 bases from V and 7 from J; bases not matched to a gene: 4. Per germline, CDR1 MGHRA and CDR2 YSYEKL. CDR3 nucleotide sequence: TGCGCCAGCAGCCATGGACAGGGGGCCGGTGGCTACACCTTC. Amino acid sequence: CASSHGQGAGGYTF.

The J gene is TRBJ1-2, the V gene TRBV28; a weak D match, TRBD1 (5 bases). The germline gives CDR1 MDHEN, CDR2 SYDVKM. Trimming shortened V by 4 bases and J by 6 bases, and 24 bases separated the two germline ends. The CDR3 length is 17 residues. The CDR3 region is CASSSARDSRQRDGYTF. The CDR3 bases are TGTGCCAGCAGTTCGGCCCGGGACTCCCGCCAGAGGGATGGCTACACCTTC.

The rearrangement joins TRBV27 to TRBJ1-2, with TRBD1 as a possible D gene (5 bases). The germline gives CDR1 MNHEY, CDR2 SMNVEV (reference sequence). Trimming cost V 1 base and J 5 bases, with 14 bases left between them. This CDR3 is built from 15 residues. For the CDR3, the DNA is TGTGCCAGCAGTTTATTTGTAGACAGTGGGTATGGCTACACCTTC. Translated, it gives CASSLFVDSGYGYTF.

The gene calls are TRBV5-4 and TRBJ1-2, with D possibly being TRBD1 (5 bases). Germline CDR1 and CDR2: SGHNT and YYREEE (reference sequence). V was clipped by 0 bases and J by 4 bases, with 10 bases between them. CDR3 length equals 14 residues. DNA for the CDR3: TGTGCCAGCAGCTTGGCGGGGCGGGCCTATGGCTACACCTTC. Amino acid sequence: CASSLAGRAYGYTF.

The chain joins TRBV11-2 to TRBJ1-3; unclear D gene. CDR3 size: 16 residues. The V gene's germline CDR1 is SGHAT and CDR2 FQNNGV. The V end lost 1 base, the J end lost 7 bases, and 17 bases lay between the germline ends. DNA for the CDR3: TGTGCCAGCAGCTTAGTGATTTCTGGTGGGATTAACACCATATATTTT. Protein: CASSLVISGGINTIYF.

The rearrangement links TRBV11-2 to TRBJ2-1; 13 positions agree with TRBD2. The CDR3 spans 15 residues. Losses at the gene ends were 6 bases for V and 9 bases for J; bases not matched to a gene: 8. Germline V gene sequence: CDR1 SGHAT, CDR2 FQNNGV. The CDR3 is CASRFTGLAGFEQFF. Here the CDR3 DNA reads TGTGCCAGCAGGTTCACGGGACTAGCGGGATTTGAGCAGTTCTTC.

This clone was seen once. V gene TRBV28 combines with J gene TRBJ1-5; D gene uncertain. Germline-derived CDR1 and CDR2 are MDHEN and SYDVKM. The germline V and J ends were trimmed by 2 bases and 0 bases, with 8 bases remaining between them. The CDR3 sequence is 15 residues long. The CDR3 nucleotides are TGTGCCAGCAGTTTAGCTCAGAATAGCAATCAGCCCCAGCATTTT. Residues: CASSLAQNSNQPQHF.

V gene TRBV3-1 (or the pseudogene TRBV3-2) combines with J gene TRBJ2-5, with TRBD1 as a possible D gene (5 bases). V lost 0 bases to trimming and J lost 5 bases, with 16 bases between them. Germline V CDR1 and CDR2: LGHDT, YNNKEL (reference sequence). The CDR3 has 16 residues. The CDR3 loop reads CASSQDARAVYETQYF. The CDR3 DNA follows: TGTGCCAGCAGCCAAGACGCCAGGGCGGTTTACGAGACCCAGTACTTC.

The gene calls are TRBV7-9 and TRBJ1-2; 8 nucleotides agree with TRBD1. Trimming took 3 bases from V and 0 from J; bases not matched to a gene: 12. The CDR3 runs to 18 residues. Germline lookup yields CDR1 SEHNR and CDR2 FQNEAQ (reference sequence). CDR3 bases: TGTGCCAGCAGCTTCTCCGACAGGGGTCGTAGCTCTAACTATGGCTACACCTTC. This sequence encodes CASSFSDRGRSSNYGYTF.

This chain connects TRBV7-9 to TRBJ2-3; D remains ambiguous. The CDR3 runs to 12 residues. The V gene lost 5 bases and the J gene lost 9 bases, with 12 bases spanning the gap. In germline, CDR1 is SEHNR, CDR2 FQNEAQ (reference sequence). CDR3 in amino acids: CASSRSAKTQYF. The CDR3 bases are TGTGCCAGCAGCCGCTCGGCGAAGACGCAGTATTTT.

The chain couples TRBV27 to TRBJ1-5; 7 nucleotides align to TRBD1. In germline, CDR1 is MNHEY, CDR2 SMNVEV (reference sequence). The CDR3 consists of 15 residues. The junction had 12 bases not matched to a gene; V was cut back by 4 bases and J by 9 bases. The CDR3 here is CASSSETGANGPQHF. The CDR3 DNA sequence: TGTGCCAGCAGTTCCGAAACAGGGGCAAACGGGCCCCAGCATTTT.

The chain is built from TRBV28 and TRBJ1-2; possibly TRBD1 for D (6 bases). This CDR3 comprises 15 residues. V was clipped by 2 bases and J by 1 base, with 11 bases between them. Germline lookup yields CDR1 MDHEN and CDR2 SYDVKM. CDR3 sequence reads: CASSLRGHYNYGYTF. CDR3 in DNA: TGTGCCAGCAGTTTACGGGGACACTATAACTATGGCTACACCTTC.

The V gene is TRBV6-7, the J gene TRBJ1-1; possibly TRBD1 for D (5 bases). TRBV6-7 carries the ORF label, with uncertain function. There are 9 residues in the CDR3. CDR3 region: CGGALRAFF. The CDR3 nucleotides are TGTGGCGGGGCTCTCCGGGCTTTCTTT.